This entry is about one T cell receptor beta chain. Antigen unknown. The junction does not match germline at one end; this may be a read error. This cohort consisted of healthy bone marrow donors. This CDR3 comprises 11 residues. The V gene's germline CDR1 is SGHNT and CDR2 YYREEE (reference sequence). This record comes from a study of cytomegalovirus exposure and HLA in healthy donors. Turning to the study itself: Roughly 85 million unique TCRs from HLA-typed donors made up an early data release. Study-wide findings and caveats: The study assumed roughly uniform donor sequencing depth for presence/absence analyses. Researchers left out some V segments, among them TRBV6-2 and TRBV6-3, as indistinguishable.

Researchers ran the PCR with 60 Vbeta and 13 Jbeta primers. The assay was immunoSEQ multiplex PCR, and TCRdb's table has in-frame clones only and misses some. Among approximately 130,000 clones listed, roughly 82% were seen once. This rearrangement joins TRBV5-4 to TRBJ1-2, with 7 bases fitting TRBD1. Sequencing was carried out using PBMCs. The receptor's source is a woman in her thirties or forties in good health and CMV-seropositive. The DNA for the CDR3 is TGTGCCAGCAGCGGGATATCGGGACAGCGCTTC. Translated, it gives CASSGISGQRF.